This T cell receptor (beta chain) was recovered during a study of T-cell reconstitution after alpha-beta-depleted transplantation in children. Notes on the study in general: T-cell counts and diversity were attributed mostly to newly produced T cells one year after transplant. Several hundred expanded graft clones reportedly were the source of alpha-beta T cells about two months after transplant.

A few counts support this clonotype. Its antigen is unidentified. For TCRbeta, the library was prepared with unique molecular identifiers. In TCRdb, the PCR reads were re-called with MiXCR into one record per CDR3 protein. The sample includes some 87,000 distinct CDR3 sequences, 15% to 18% of them seen just once. The clonotype comes from a male patient under 10 years old who had a stem cell transplant for acute lymphoblastic leukemia, so the T cells may come from the graft donor. The source was PBMCs, mostly from graft donor cells, collected 180 days after TCRalphabeta/CD19-depleted stem cell transplant.

The CDR3 region has the DNA TGCGCCAGCAGCACAAGGACAGCCAGCACCGGGGAGCTGTTTTTT. It translates to CASSTRTASTGELFF. V and J are TRBV5-1 and TRBJ2-2, with D maybe TRBD1 (6 bases). Per the germline V gene, CDR1 is SGHRS and CDR2 is YFSETQ. This CDR3 contains 15 residues. V lost 4 bases to trimming and J lost 4 bases, with 14 bases between them.